This record concerns one T cell receptor beta chain sequence. The data derive from a study of CD8 T cells in Susac syndrome. In contrast to the negatively isolated CD8+ and CD4+ T cells, TEMRA cells were FACS-enriched. CDR1 and CDR2 from the germline V gene are SGHKS and YYEKEE (reference sequence). The germline V and J ends were trimmed by 4 bases and 1 base, with 9 bases remaining between them. The CDR3 consists of 15 residues. Random hexamers primed reverse transcription of roughly 0.5 to 1 ug RNA. One entry per CDR3 protein, called by TCRdb with MiXCR from the immunoSEQ multiplex PCR reads. The table lists roughly 200,000 distinct CDR3 sequences, more than 85% of them singletons.

The gene calls are TRBV5-5 and TRBJ2-6; D unresolved. This TCR came from a human donor with Susac syndrome. The material sequenced was CD4+ T cells from PBMCs. The CDR3 here is CASSRIGSGANVLTF. In nucleotides, the CDR3 is TGTGCCAGCAGCCGAATAGGGTCTGGGGCCAACGTCCTGACTTTC. The variable domain in full, with the rest retrieved from reference TRBV5-5 and TRBJ2-6, is DAGVTQSPTHLIKTRGQQVTLRCSPISGHKSVSWYQQVLGQGPQFIFQYYEKEERGRGNFPDRFSARQFPNYSSELNVNALLLGDSALYLCASSRIGSGANVLTFGAGSRLTVL.